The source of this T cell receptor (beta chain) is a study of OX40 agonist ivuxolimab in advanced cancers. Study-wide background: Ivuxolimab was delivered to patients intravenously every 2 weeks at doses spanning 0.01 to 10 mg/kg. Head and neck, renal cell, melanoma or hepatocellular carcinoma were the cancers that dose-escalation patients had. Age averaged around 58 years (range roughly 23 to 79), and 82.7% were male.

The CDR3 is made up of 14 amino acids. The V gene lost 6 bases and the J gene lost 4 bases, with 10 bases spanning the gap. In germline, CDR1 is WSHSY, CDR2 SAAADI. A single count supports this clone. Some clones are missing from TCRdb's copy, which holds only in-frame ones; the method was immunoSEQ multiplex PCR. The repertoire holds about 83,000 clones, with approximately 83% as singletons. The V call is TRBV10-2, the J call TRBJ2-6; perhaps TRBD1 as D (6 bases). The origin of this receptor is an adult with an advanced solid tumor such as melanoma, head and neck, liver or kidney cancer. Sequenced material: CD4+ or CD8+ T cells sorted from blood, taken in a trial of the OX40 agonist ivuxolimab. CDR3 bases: TGCGCCAGCAGACCAGGACAGGGGGCCAACGTCCTGACTTTC. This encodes CASRPGQGANVLTF.